These T cell receptor beta chains were read from a single sample in a study of blood T cell repertoires in COVID-19. TCRdb keeps only in-frame clones here, not all; method: immunoSEQ multiplex PCR. The sample carries fewer than 40,000 clones, 85% recorded once. Specimen: peripheral blood. Source of these receptors: a man older than 75 with active COVID-19. CDR3s include the opening cysteine and the closing phenylalanine or tryptophan. The D gene is left open where the match is weak. Only part of the rows carry a size: once, few, many, or a class if the clone is expanded.

j_gene	v_gene	abundance	d_gene	CDR3nt	CDR3aa
TRBJ1-1	TRBV5-8	-	TRBD1	TGTGCCAGCAGCGTAACAGGGGGGACCACTGAAGCTTTCTTT	CASSVTGGTTEAFF
TRBJ2-5	TRBV5-4	-	TRBD2	TGTGCCAGCAGCGTACGGGGACTAGAGGAGACCCAGTACTTC	CASSVRGLEETQYF
TRBJ2-3	TRBV2	-	-	TGTGCCAGCAGTGAATTACTAGAGACAGATACGCAGTATTTT	CASSELLETDTQYF
TRBJ2-7	TRBV4-3	-	-	TGCGCCAGCAGCCAATACCAGGGGTACGAGCAGTACTTC	CASSQYQGYEQYF
TRBJ2-5	TRBV5-1	once	TRBD1	TGCGCCAGCAGCCCGGCGGGACAGGGCCAAGAGACCCAGTACTTC	CASSPAGQGQETQYF
TRBJ2-3	TRBV11-2	few	TRBD1	TGTGCCAGCAGTCAGGGGGCAACAGATACGCAGTATTTT	CASSQGATDTQYF
TRBJ2-3	TRBV4-1	-	TRBD2	TGCGCCAGCAGCCTCGGGGGGACTTATAGCACAGATACGCAGTATTTT	CASSLGGTYSTDTQYF
TRBJ1-1	TRBV7-3	-	-	TGTGCCAGCAGCAACGGGGTGAACACTGAAGCTTTCTTT	CASSNGVNTEAFF
TRBJ1-1	TRBV9	-	-	TGTGCCAGCAGCGTAGTCCCAATAGCTCACACTGAAGCTTTCTTT	CASSVVPIAHTEAFF
TRBJ1-1	TRBV10-1	-	TRBD1	TGCGCCAGCAGTGAGTGGGGGACAGTGAACACTGAAGCTTTCTTT	CASSEWGTVNTEAFF
TRBJ1-5	TRBV19	-	TRBD1	TGTGCCAGTAGCAACCGGGACAGGGGGCCGATCAATCAGCCCCAGCATTTT	CASSNRDRGPINQPQHF
TRBJ2-7	TRBV2	-	TRBD1	TGTGCCAGCAGTGAAGCGTGGACAGGGGATAGGCAGTACTTC	CASSEAWTGDRQYF
TRBJ1-1	TRBV5-6	-	-	TGTGCCAGCAGCTTGGGGGCAGCGGCTGGCACTGAAGCTTTCTTT	CASSLGAAAGTEAFF
TRBJ1-4	TRBV19	once	TRBD1	TGTGCCAGTAAAGGACAGGGAGGTTTCGGGGTTGCTAATGAAAAACTGTTTTTT	CASKGQGGFGVANEKLFF
TRBJ2-7	TRBV2	-	-	TGTGCCAGCGAGGCCTTCAGGGGTTCCTACGAGCAGTACTTC	CASEAFRGSYEQYF
TRBJ2-7	TRBV5-1	once	-	TGCGCCAGCAGCCACTACCGGGACACCCACGAGCAGTACTTC	CASSHYRDTHEQYF
TRBJ2-5	TRBV11-2	-	TRBD2	TGTGCCAGCAGCCGGAGGGAGGGCTCGGGAGGAGAGACCCAGTACTTC	CASSRREGSGGETQYF